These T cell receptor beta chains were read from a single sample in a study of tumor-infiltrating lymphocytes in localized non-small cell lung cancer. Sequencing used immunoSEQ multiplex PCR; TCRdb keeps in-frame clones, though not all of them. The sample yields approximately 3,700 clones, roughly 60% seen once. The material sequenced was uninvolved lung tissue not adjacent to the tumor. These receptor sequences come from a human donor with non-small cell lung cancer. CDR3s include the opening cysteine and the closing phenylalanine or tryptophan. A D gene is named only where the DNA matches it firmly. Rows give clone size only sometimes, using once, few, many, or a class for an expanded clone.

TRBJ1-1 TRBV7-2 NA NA CASSPRSWNTEAFF TGTGCCAGCAGCCCACGTAGTTGGAACACTGAAGCTTTCTTT
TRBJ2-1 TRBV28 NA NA CASSPALGEQFF TGTGCCAGCAGTCCCGCCCTAGGTGAGCAGTTCTTC
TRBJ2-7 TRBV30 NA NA CAWSVIDGASYEQYF TGTGCCTGGAGTGTAATCGACGGCGCGAGCTACGAGCAGTACTTC
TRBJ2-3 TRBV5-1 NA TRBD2 CASSPGLAEYTDTQYF TGCGCCAGCAGCCCGGGACTAGCGGAATACACAGATACGCAGTATTTT
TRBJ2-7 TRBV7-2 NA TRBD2 CASSNGLASYEQYF TGTGCCAGCTCGAACGGACTAGCATCCTACGAGCAGTACTTC
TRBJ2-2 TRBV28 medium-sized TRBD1 CASILTGDTGELFF TGTGCCAGCATTTTGACAGGGGACACCGGGGAGCTGTTTTTT
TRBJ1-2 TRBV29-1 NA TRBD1 CSADRGQINGYTF TGCAGCGCGGACAGGGGGCAGATCAATGGCTACACCTTC
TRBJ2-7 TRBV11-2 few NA CASSPPGYEQYF TGTGCCAGCAGCCCTCCAGGATACGAGCAGTACTTC
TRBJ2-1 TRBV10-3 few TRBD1 CAISVGQGYNEQFF TGTGCCATCAGTGTGGGACAGGGCTACAATGAGCAGTTCTTC
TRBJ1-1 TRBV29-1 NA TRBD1 CSVQGQGNTEAFF TGCAGCGTACAGGGACAGGGGAACACTGAAGCTTTCTTT
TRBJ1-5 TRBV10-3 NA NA CAITEGVNQPQHF TGTGCCATCACCGAGGGAGTCAATCAGCCCCAGCATTTT
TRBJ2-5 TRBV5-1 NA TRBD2 CASSYGLAEETQYF TGCGCCAGCAGCTACGGACTAGCGGAAGAGACCCAGTACTTC
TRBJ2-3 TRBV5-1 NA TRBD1 CASSIGTGSQDTQYF TGCGCCAGCAGCATAGGGACAGGCTCCCAAGATACGCAGTATTTT
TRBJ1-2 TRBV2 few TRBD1 CASNYRTGNDYGYTF TGTGCCAGCAACTACCGGACAGGGAACGACTATGGCTACACCTTC
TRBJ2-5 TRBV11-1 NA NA CAYSKRGGETQYF TGTGCCTACAGCAAACGTGGAGGGGAGACCCAGTACTTC
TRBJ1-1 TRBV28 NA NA CASSSRDGVLGTEAFF TGTGCCAGCAGTTCTCGGGACGGAGTTTTGGGGACTGAAGCTTTCTTT
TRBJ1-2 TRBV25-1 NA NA CASSETQEWTSGGYTF TGTGCCAGCAGTGAAACACAAGAATGGACATCCGGTGGCTACACCTTC
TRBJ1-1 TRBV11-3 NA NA CASSFRRNTEAFF TGTGCCAGCAGCTTCAGGCGGAACACTGAAGCTTTCTTT
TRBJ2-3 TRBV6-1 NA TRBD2 CASSGLAGGPDTQYF TGTGCCAGCAGTGGACTAGCGGGAGGGCCAGATACGCAGTATTTT
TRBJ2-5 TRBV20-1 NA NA CSARAQEAQYF TGCAGTGCTAGGGCCCAGGAGGCCCAGTACTTC
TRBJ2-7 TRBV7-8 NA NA CASSFLDAAAYEQYF TGTGCCAGCAGCTTTCTAGATGCGGCGGCCTACGAGCAGTACTTC